The 3 T cell receptor beta chains given below trace back to one sample, sequenced in a study of vaccination and CD4 T cells after COVID-19. Sample treatment: roughly 10-day PBMC culture with coronavirus spike peptide pools or control peptides (ViraFEST assay). These receptors' antigens are unknown. The Oncomine TCR Beta short-read assay was what sequenced the DNA obtained from cultured CD4+ T cells. TCRdb reprocessed the PCR reads via MiXCR and lists one record per CDR3 protein. This sample has fewer than 9,500 distinct CDR3 sequences, with roughly three fifths found just once. The sample was CD4+ T cells from blood, cultured in vitro. These receptors all come from a human donor who had recovered from COVID-19.

The gene calls are TRBV10-1 and TRBJ1-1; D is unclear. Germline CDR1 reads WNHNN; CDR2 reads SYGVQD (reference sequence). This CDR3 has 12 amino acids. Trimming took 4 bases from V and 1 from J, leaving 4 bases between them. The CDR3 loop is CASSGGNTEAFF. As DNA, the CDR3 is TGCGCCAGCAGTGGGGGGAACACTGAAGCTTTCTTT.

This clonotype was recorded a few times. The chain employs TRBV5-1 and TRBJ2-5; D possibly corresponds to TRBD2 (5 bases). Trimming took 4 bases from V and 1 from J, leaving 11 bases between them. Germline lookup yields CDR1 SGHRS and CDR2 YFSETQ. The CDR3 has 14 amino acids. In nucleotides, the CDR3 is TGCGCCAGCAGCCTGGAGGCAGCCCAAGAGACCCAGTACTTC. This codes for CASSLEAAQETQYF.

The sample holds a few counts of this clonotype. The chain recombines TRBV6-1 with TRBJ2-7, with a weak D call TRBD1 (6 bases). This CDR3 has 17 amino acids. CDR1 and CDR2 (germline): MNHNS, SASEGT. With 2 bases removed from V and 2 bases from J, the gap between germline ends came to 19 bases. CDR3 in amino acids: CASSESQLGAYTYEQYF. DNA for the CDR3: TGTGCCAGCAGTGAATCTCAATTGGGGGCGTACACCTACGAGCAGTACTTC.